This T cell receptor beta chain is drawn from a study of cytomegalovirus exposure and HLA in healthy donors. Study summary: As an earlier analysis found, about 200 million T cells yielded around 110 million unique TCR beta sequences.

The PCR had 60 Vbeta and 13 Jbeta primers. In the study's own analysis: There were about 80 million unique TCR beta chains by a later count, and approximately 11 million of them were shared. Using immunoSEQ multiplex PCR, the repertoire was profiled, and TCRdb retains in-frame clones only, with some absent. V and J calls plus clone size are reproduced from that table; the DNA served to infer D and trimming. Here the sample spans roughly 130,000 clones, 75% to 85% being singletons. Germline values: CDR1 ENHRY, CDR2 SYGVKD. The CDR3 is made up of 16 amino acids. V was pared by 0 bases and J by 4 bases, with 7 bases of the junction left unmatched.

The chain combines TRBV10-3 with TRBJ1-1; 8 nucleotides match TRBD1. Input material: PBMCs. This clonotype was obtained from a man between 40 and 49 years old in good health and CMV-seronegative. CDR3 DNA: TGTGCCATCAGTGAGTCGGCAGGGGGCGGTTTCACTGAAGCTTTCTTT. It translates to CAISESAGGGFTEAFF.